This T cell receptor (beta chain) was obtained from a study of cytomegalovirus exposure and HLA in healthy donors. About this clone: Its target is unknown.

Germline V gives CDR1 SQVTM, CDR2 ANQGSEA. Trimming pared 5 bases from V and 0 bases from J, leaving 12 bases between. The CDR3 covers 14 residues. The method was immunoSEQ multiplex PCR; TCRdb's version includes in-frame clones alone and lacks a portion of them. The sample holds 150,000 to 170,000 clones, 75% to 90% seen once. General observations from the study: The study labeled around 160 TCR beta chains cytomegalovirus-associated.

The sample comprised PBMCs. This chain uses TRBV29-1 with TRBJ2-3; tentatively, D is TRBD2 (5 bases). The TCR comes from a man aged 18 to 30 in good health and CMV-seropositive. The CDR3 reads CSVSRTASTDTQYF. Written as DNA, the CDR3 is TGCAGCGTTTCGCGGACTGCTAGCACAGATACGCAGTATTTT.